Sequencing of this TCR beta chain was carried out in a study of CD8 T cells in Susac syndrome. A quantity of about 0.45 to 1 ug RNA underwent reverse transcription using random hexamers. Across 54 Vbeta and 13 Jbeta, TCR beta CDR3 was amplified with immunoSEQ multiplex PCR. TCRdb passed the immunoSEQ multiplex PCR reads through MiXCR, listing each CDR3 protein once. The sample has hundreds of thousands of distinct CDR3 sequences; roughly 84% are singletons. The germline V gene has CDR1 SGDLS and CDR2 YYNGEE. Trimming removed 5 bases at V and 8 bases at J, with 16 bases between. There are 14 residues in the CDR3. Sequencing of TCR beta was performed on blood CD8+ T cells and on blood CD4+ T cells. Negative isolation was applied to CD8+ and CD4+ T cells, and FACS enrichment was applied to TEMRA cells.

This sequence was found in a human donor with multiple sclerosis. This rearrangement joins TRBV9 to TRBJ1-4, with D possibly TRBD1 on 5 matching bases. The sample was CD8+ T cells from PBMCs. CDR3 protein: CASRRSGEGEKLFF. As DNA, the CDR3 is TGTGCCAGCAGGCGGTCGGGGGAGGGGGAAAAACTGTTTTTT.